The 11 T cell receptor beta chains reported below all come from one sample, sequenced in a study of cytomegalovirus exposure and HLA in healthy donors. The repertoire was sequenced with immunoSEQ multiplex PCR; TCRdb's copy has only in-frame clones and lacks some. The sample has about 160,000 clones, 89% seen once. The sequencing sample was made of PBMCs. The receptors stem from a woman aged 18-29 years in good health and CMV-seropositive.

This clone showed up just a few times. The chain joins TRBV1 to TRBJ2-7; whether TRBD2, the table's D call, matches the DNA was not checked. TRBV1 has pseudogene status. This CDR3 has 16 residues. The CDR3 DNA reads TGCACCAGCAGCCGTTCTGCGGCGGGGATTTTCTACGAGCAGTACTTC. Translating gives CTSSRSAAGIFYEQYF.

The chain recombines TRBV30 with TRBJ1-1, with TRBD1 matching 10 bases. The CDR3 is 13 amino acids. CDR1 is GTSNPN and CDR2 is SVGIG in the germline V gene (reference sequence). Trimming cost V 3 bases and J 5 bases; bases outside gene matches: 3. The CDR3 sequence is CAWRDRGETEAFF. The CDR3 DNA follows: TGTGCCTGGAGGGACAGGGGGGAGACTGAAGCTTTCTTT.

This clone was seen only once. The chain employs TRBV11-2 and TRBJ2-7; tentatively, D is TRBD2 (6 bases). V was clipped by 5 bases and J by 1 base, with 15 bases between them. The CDR3 totals 15 residues. Germline V gene sequence: CDR1 SGHAT, CDR2 FQNNGV. The CDR3 loop is CASSTRDSRSYEQYF. CDR3 bases: TGTGCCAGCAGCACCCGGGACTCGCGTTCCTACGAGCAGTACTTC.

This chain uses TRBV2 with TRBJ2-5; a weak D match, TRBD1 (5 bases). Trimming took off 3 bases at V and 7 bases at J, with 12 bases between the two ends. This CDR3 contains 13 residues. In germline, CDR1 is SNHLY, CDR2 FYNNEI. The CDR3, as DNA: TGTGCCAGCAGTGAGATCCAGCAGGGGACCCAGTACTTC. Protein sequence: CASSEIQQGTQYF.

Points on this clone: Other DNA sequences within the sample encode an identical CDR3. This chain uses TRBV20-1 with TRBJ1-1; D is possibly TRBD1 (5 bases). Per germline, CDR1 DFQATT and CDR2 SNEGSKA (reference sequence). V gave up 3 bases and J gave up 8 bases, with 10 bases separating them. The CDR3 has 11 residues. The CDR3 protein is CSASGGEEAFF. Written as DNA, the CDR3 is TGCAGTGCTAGCGGGGGGGAGGAAGCTTTCTTT.

This clone is a singleton in its sample. The V call is TRBV11-2, the J call TRBJ1-5; D is ambiguous. This CDR3 has 14 residues. Germline CDR1 and CDR2: SGHAT and FQNNGV. V was clipped by 0 bases and J by 4 bases, with 7 bases between them. The CDR3 here is CASSLDGGNQPQHF. CDR3 nucleotides: TGTGCCAGCAGCTTAGATGGCGGTAATCAGCCCCAGCATTTT.

The CDR3, as DNA: TGTGCCAGCAGCCCAACTTCCGGGACTAGCGGTTCCTACGAGCAGTACTTC. This codes for CASSPTSGTSGSYEQYF. This rearrangement joins TRBV5-5 to TRBJ2-7; TRBD2 matches 11 bases. The CDR3 sequence is 17 residues long. Germline trimming cut 4 bases from V and 1 base from J; bases unmatched to any gene: 10. Germline V gene sequence: CDR1 SGHKS, CDR2 YYEKEE (reference sequence).

In DNA form, the CDR3 reads TGTGCCAGCTCACTTACTAGCGGGAGGAGGAATGAGCAGTTCTTC. Translation: CASSLTSGRRNEQFF. The chain recombines TRBV18 with TRBJ2-1; TRBD2 matches at 12 bases. Germline values: CDR1 KGHSH, CDR2 LQKENI. The CDR3 contains 15 residues. V shed 4 bases, J shed 7 bases, and the junction held 5 bases outside the gene matches. Full variable domain (rest looked up from reference TRBV18 and TRBJ2-1): NAGVMQNPRHLVRRRGQEARLRCSPMKGHSHVYWYRQLPEEGLKFMVYLQKENIIDESGMPKERFSAEFPKEGPSILRIQQVVRGDSAAYFCASSLTSGRRNEQFFGPGTRLTVL.

This chain joins TRBV5-1 and TRBJ2-1; 7 nucleotides agree with TRBD1. The CDR3 covers 14 residues. Germline V gene sequence: CDR1 SGHRS, CDR2 YFSETQ. The trim removed 0 bases at V and 4 bases at J, leaving 1 base unmatched. The CDR3, as DNA: TGCGCCAGCAGCTTGGTACAGGGGTACAATGAGCAGTTCTTC. Amino acid sequence: CASSLVQGYNEQFF.

The chain combines TRBV5-4 with TRBJ2-5; perhaps TRBD2 as D (6 bases). V gave up 5 bases and J gave up 5 bases, with 10 bases separating them. The V gene's germline CDR1 is SGHNT and CDR2 YYREEE (reference sequence). The CDR3 contains 12 residues. CDR3: CASSSRGETQYF. The CDR3 nucleotides read TGTGCCAGCAGTTCACGGGGGGAGACCCAGTACTTC.

J is TRBJ2-5 and V is TRBV5-1; 13 nucleotides line up with TRBD2. With 4 bases clipped from V and 5 bases from J, the junction kept 8 bases outside the gene matches. This CDR3 has 16 residues. Germline V gene lookup returns CDR1 SGHRS and CDR2 YFSETQ. In DNA form, the CDR3 reads TGCGCCAGCAGCCTCAGGACTAGCGGGAGCCAGGAGACCCAGTACTTC. It is translated as CASSLRTSGSQETQYF. The full variable domain, completed using reference TRBV5-1 and TRBJ2-5, is KAGVTQTPRYLIKTRGQQVTLSCSPISGHRSVSWYQQTPGQGLQFLFEYFSETQRNKGNFPGRFSGRQFSNSRSEMNVSTLELGDSALYLCASSLRTSGSQETQYFGPGTRLLVL.